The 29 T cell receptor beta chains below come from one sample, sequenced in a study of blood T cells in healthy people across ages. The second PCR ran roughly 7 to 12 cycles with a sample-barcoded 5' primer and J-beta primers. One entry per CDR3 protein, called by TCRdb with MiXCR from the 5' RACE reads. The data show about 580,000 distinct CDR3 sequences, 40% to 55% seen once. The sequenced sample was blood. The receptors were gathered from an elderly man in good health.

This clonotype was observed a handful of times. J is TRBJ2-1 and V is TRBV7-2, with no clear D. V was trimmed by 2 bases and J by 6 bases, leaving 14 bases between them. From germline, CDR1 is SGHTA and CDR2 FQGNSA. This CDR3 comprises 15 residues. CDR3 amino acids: CASSLTAGWVNEQFF. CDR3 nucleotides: TGTGCCAGCAGCTTAACGGCCGGGTGGGTCAATGAGCAGTTCTTC.

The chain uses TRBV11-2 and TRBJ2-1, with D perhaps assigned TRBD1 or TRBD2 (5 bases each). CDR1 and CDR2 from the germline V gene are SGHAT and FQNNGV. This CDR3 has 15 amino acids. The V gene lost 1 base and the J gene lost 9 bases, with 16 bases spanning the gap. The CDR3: CASSLGGVLGREQFF. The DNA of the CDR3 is TGTGCCAGCAGCTTAGGAGGGGTTCTCGGACGTGAGCAGTTCTTC. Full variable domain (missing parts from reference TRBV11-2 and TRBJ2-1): EAGVAQSPRYKIIEKRQSVAFWCNPISGHATLYWYQQILGQGPKLLIQFQNNGVVDDSQLPKDRFSAERLKGVDSTLKIQPAKLEDSAVYLCASSLGGVLGREQFFGPGTRLTVL.

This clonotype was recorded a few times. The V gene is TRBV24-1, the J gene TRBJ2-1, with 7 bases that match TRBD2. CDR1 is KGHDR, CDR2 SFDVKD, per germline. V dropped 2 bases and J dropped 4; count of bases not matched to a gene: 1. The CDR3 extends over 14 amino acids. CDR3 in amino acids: CATSDWGGYNEQFF. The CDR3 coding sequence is TGTGCCACCAGTGATTGGGGGGGGTACAATGAGCAGTTCTTC.

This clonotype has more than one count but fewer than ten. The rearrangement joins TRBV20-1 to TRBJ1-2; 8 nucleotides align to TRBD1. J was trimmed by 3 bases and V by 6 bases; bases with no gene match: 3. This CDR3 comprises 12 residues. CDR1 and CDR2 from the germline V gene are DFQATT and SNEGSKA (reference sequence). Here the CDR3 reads CSAKQGDYGYTF. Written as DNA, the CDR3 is TGCAGTGCAAAACAGGGGGACTATGGCTACACCTTC.

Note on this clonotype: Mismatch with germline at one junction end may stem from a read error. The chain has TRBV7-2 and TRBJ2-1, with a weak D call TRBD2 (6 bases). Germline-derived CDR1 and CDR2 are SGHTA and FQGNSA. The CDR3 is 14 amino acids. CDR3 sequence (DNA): TGTGCCGGCAGCTCGACGGGGGCCTACAATGAGCAGTTCTTC. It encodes CAGSSTGAYNEQFF. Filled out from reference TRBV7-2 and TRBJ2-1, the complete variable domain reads GAGVSQSPSNKVTEKGKDVELRCDPISGHTALYWYRQSLGQGLEFLIYFQGNSAPDKSGLPSDRFSAERTGGSVSTLTIQRTQQEDSAVYLCAGSSTGAYNEQFFGPGTRLTVL.

CDR3 protein: CASARDRQPQWPQHF. The CDR3 DNA sequence: TGTGCCAGCGCTAGGGACCGACAACCCCAATGGCCCCAGCATTTT. V gene TRBV10-3 combines with J gene TRBJ1-5, with TRBD1 as a possible D gene (5 bases). Germline V gene data show CDR1 as ENHRY and CDR2 as SYGVKD. With 10 bases removed from V and 9 bases from J, the gap between germline ends came to 25 bases. This CDR3 contains 15 residues.

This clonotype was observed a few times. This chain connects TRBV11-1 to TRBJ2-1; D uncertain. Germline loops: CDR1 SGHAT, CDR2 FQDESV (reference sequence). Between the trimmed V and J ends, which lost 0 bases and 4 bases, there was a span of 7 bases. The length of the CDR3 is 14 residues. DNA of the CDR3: TGTGCCAGCAGCTTAGCGCCAGCTTACAATGAGCAGTTCTTC. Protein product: CASSLAPAYNEQFF.

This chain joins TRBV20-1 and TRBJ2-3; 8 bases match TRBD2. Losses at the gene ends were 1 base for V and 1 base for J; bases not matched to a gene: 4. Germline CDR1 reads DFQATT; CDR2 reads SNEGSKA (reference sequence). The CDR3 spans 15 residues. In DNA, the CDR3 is TGCAGTGCTAGAGGGGTACTAGCGGGCACAGATACGCAGTATTTT. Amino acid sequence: CSARGVLAGTDTQYF.

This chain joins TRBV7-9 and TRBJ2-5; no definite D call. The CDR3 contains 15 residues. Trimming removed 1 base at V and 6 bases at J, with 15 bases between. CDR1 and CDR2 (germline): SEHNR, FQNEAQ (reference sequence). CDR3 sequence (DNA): TGTGCCAGCAGCTTAGTTGTCGCTAGTCGGCAGACCCAGTACTTC. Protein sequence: CASSLVVASRQTQYF.

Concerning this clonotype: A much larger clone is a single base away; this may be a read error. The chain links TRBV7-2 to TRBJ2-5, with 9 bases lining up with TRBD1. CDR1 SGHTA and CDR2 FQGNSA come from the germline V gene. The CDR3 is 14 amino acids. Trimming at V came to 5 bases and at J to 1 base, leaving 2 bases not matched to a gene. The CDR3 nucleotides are TGTGCCAGCAGCCCACAGGGGGCCCAAGAGACCCAGTACTTC. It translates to CASSPQGAQETQYF.

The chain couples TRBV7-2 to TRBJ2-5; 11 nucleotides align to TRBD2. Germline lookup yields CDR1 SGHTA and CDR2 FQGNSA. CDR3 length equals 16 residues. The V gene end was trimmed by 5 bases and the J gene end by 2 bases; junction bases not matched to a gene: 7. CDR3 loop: CASSAAGTSGQETQYF. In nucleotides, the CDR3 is TGTGCCAGCAGCGCGGCTGGGACTAGCGGACAAGAGACCCAGTACTTC.

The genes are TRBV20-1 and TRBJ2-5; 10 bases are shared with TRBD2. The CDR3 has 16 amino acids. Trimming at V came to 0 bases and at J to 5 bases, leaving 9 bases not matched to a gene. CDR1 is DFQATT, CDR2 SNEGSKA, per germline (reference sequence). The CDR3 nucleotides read TGCAGTGCTAGAGACCCTATAGCGGGGGGTAGGGAGACCCAGTACTTC. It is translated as CSARDPIAGGRETQYF.

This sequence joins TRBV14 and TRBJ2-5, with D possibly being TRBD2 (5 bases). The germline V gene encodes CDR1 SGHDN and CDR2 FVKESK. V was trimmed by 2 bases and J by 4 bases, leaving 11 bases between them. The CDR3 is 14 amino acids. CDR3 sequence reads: CASSQTRRRETQYF. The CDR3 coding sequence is TGTGCCAGCAGCCAAACTAGAAGGAGAGAGACCCAGTACTTC. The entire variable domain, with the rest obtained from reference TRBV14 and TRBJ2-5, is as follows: EAGVTQFPSHSVIEKGQTVTLRCDPISGHDNLYWYRRVMGKEIKFLLHFVKESKQDESGMPNNRFLAERTGGTYSTLKVQPAELEDSGVYFCASSQTRRRETQYFGPGTRLLVL.

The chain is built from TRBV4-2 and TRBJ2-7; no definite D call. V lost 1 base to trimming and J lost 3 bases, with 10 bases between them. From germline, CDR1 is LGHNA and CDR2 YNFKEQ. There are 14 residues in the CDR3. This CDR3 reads CASSQASRDYEQYF. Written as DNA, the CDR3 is TGTGCCAGCAGCCAAGCGTCCAGAGACTACGAGCAGTACTTC.

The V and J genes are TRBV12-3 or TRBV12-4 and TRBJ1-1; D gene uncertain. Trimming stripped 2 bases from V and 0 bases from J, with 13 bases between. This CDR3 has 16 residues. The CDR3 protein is CASSLKSHNLNTEAFF. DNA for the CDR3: TGTGCCAGCAGTTTAAAGTCTCACAACCTGAACACTGAAGCTTTCTTT.

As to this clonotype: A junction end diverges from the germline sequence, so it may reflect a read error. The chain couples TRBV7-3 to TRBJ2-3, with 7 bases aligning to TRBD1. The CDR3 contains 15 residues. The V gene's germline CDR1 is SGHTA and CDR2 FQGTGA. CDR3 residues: CANSSTGLGTDTQYF. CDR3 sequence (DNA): TGTGCCAACAGCTCGACAGGGTTGGGCACAGATACGCAGTATTTT.

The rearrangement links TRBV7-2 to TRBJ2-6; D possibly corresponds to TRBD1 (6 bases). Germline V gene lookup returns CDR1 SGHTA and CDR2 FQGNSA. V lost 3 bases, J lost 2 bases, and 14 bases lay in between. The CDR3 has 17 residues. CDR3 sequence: CASSFTGPGTGANVLTF. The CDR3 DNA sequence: TGTGCCAGCAGCTTCACAGGGCCAGGGACTGGGGCCAACGTCCTGACTTTC.

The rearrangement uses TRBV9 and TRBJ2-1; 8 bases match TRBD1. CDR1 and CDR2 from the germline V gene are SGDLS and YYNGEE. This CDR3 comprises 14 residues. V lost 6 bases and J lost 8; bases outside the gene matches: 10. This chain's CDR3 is CASNSPTGVDEQFF. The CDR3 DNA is TGTGCCAGCAACTCCCCGACAGGGGTGGATGAGCAGTTCTTC.

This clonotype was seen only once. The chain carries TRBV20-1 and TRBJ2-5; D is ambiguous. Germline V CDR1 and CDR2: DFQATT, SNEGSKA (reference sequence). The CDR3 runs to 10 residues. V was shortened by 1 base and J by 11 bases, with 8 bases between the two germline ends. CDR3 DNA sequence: TGCAGTGCTAGAGCAGAGTGGCAGTACTTC. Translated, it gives CSARAEWQYF.

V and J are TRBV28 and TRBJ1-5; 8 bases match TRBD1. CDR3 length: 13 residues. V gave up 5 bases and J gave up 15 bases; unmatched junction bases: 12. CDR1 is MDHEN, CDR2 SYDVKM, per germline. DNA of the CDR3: TGTGCCAGCAGTCGGAGAGACAGGGGTTCCGGGCATTTT. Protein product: CASSRRDRGSGHF.

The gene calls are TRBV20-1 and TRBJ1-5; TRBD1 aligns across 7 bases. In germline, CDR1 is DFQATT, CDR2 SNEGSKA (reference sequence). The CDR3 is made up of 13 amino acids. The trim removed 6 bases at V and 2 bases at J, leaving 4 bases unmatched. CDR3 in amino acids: CSAEGQGNQPQHF. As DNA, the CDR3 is TGCAGTGCGGAAGGACAGGGCAATCAGCCCCAGCATTTT.

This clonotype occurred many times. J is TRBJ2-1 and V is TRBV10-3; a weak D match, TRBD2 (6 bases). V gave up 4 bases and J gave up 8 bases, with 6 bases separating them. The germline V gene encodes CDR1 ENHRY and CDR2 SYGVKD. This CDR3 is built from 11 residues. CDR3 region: CAISAGDEQFF. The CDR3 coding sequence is TGTGCCATCAGTGCGGGGGATGAGCAGTTCTTC.

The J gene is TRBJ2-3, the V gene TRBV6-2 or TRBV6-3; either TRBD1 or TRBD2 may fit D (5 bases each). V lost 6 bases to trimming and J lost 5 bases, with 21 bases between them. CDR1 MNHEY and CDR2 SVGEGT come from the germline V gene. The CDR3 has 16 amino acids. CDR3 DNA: TGTGCCAGCAGCCGGGACCCAACCCCTACGGGAGATACGCAGTATTTT. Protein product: CASSRDPTPTGDTQYF.

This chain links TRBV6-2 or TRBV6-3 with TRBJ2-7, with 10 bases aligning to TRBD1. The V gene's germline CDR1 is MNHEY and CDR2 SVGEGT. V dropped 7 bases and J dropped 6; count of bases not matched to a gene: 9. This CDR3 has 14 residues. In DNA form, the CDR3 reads TGTGCCAGCAAAGAAGCGGGACAGGGGAGCGAGCAGTACTTC. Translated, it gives CASKEAGQGSEQYF.

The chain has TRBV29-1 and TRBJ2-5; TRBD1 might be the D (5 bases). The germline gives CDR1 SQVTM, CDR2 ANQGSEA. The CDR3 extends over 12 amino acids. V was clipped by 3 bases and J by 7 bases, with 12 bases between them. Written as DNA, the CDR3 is TGCAGCGTTGACCGCGTTGGGGCGACCCAGTACTTC. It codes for CSVDRVGATQYF.

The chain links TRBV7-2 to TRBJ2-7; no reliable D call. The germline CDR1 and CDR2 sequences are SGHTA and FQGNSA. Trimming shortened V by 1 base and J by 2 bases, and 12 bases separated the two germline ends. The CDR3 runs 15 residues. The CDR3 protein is CASSLEAYSAYEQYF. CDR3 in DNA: TGTGCCAGCAGCTTAGAAGCCTATTCCGCCTACGAGCAGTACTTC.

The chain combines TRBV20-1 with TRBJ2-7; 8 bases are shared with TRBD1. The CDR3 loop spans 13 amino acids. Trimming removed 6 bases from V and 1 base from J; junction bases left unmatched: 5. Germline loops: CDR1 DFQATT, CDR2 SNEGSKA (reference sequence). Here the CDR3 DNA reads TGCAGTGCAGCCGGGACAGGATCCTACGAGCAGTACTTC. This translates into CSAAGTGSYEQYF.

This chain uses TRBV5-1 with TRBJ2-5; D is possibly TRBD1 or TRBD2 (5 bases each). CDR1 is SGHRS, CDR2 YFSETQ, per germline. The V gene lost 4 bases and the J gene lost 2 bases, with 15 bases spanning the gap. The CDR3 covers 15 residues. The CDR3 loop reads CASSLNLGRQETQYF. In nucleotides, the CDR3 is TGCGCCAGCAGCCTCAATTTGGGACGACAAGAGACCCAGTACTTC.

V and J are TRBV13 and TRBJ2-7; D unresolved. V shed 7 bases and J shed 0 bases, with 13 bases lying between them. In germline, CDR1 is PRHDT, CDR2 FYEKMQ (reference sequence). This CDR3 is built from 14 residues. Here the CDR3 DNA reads TGTGCCAGCACTGACGGTCCCAGCTCCTACGAGCAGTACTTC. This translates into CASTDGPSSYEQYF.